Sequencing of this T cell receptor (beta chain) was carried out in a study of blood T cell repertoires in COVID-19. Background on the study: Both acute and convalescent COVID-19 samples were obtained from the United States, Italy and Spain. T cells, B-cell-depleted T cells, or PBMCs provided the cDNA or gDNA that served as material.

Germline CDR1 reads SGHTA; CDR2 reads FQGNSA. This CDR3 contains 13 residues. The junction had 4 bases not matched to a gene; V was cut back by 6 bases and J by 3 bases. The repertoire was sequenced with immunoSEQ multiplex PCR; TCRdb's copy has only in-frame clones and lacks some. The table records 71,000 or so clones, approximately 83% of them present only once. There are many counts of this clone. This sequence joins TRBV7-2 and TRBJ2-7, with 8 bases aligning to TRBD2. The source is a man aged 65-85 years with acute or convalescent COVID-19. Sequencing was performed on peripheral blood. The CDR3 DNA reads as TGTGCCAGCAGGGCGGGGGGAGACTACGAGCAGTACTTC. This gives the protein CASRAGGDYEQYF.